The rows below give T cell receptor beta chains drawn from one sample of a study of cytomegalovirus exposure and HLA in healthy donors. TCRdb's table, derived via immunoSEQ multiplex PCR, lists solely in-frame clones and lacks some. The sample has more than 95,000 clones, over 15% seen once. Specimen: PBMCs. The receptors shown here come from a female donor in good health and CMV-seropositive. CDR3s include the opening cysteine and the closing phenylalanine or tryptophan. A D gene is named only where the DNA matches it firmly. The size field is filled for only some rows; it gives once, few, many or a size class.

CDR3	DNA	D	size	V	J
CASSFGEYGYTF	TGTGCCAGCAGTTTCGGAGAGTATGGCTACACCTTC	.	few	TRBV28	TRBJ1-2
CASSPQGEPYNEQFF	TGCGCCAGCAGCCCACAGGGGGAACCCTACAATGAGCAGTTCTTC	TRBD1	.	TRBV5-1	TRBJ2-1
CASSLFGGLETQYF	TGTGCCAGCAGCTTATTCGGGGGGTTGGAGACCCAGTACTTC	TRBD2	.	TRBV7-3	TRBJ2-5
CSVEGGAYEQYF	TGCAGCGTTGAAGGGGGGGCCTACGAGCAGTACTTC	.	.	TRBV29-1	TRBJ2-7
CASSWRETQYF	TGTGCCAGCAGCTGGAGAGAGACCCAGTACTTC	.	.	TRBV7-9	TRBJ2-5
CASSDPVAGGFTQYF	TGTGCCAGCAGTGACCCCGTAGCGGGAGGGTTTACCCAGTACTTC	TRBD2	many	TRBV6-6	TRBJ2-5
CASSDAGTDTQYF	TGTGCCAGCAGTGATGCAGGCACAGATACGCAGTATTTT	.	few	TRBV2	TRBJ2-3
CASSLWGSGLVPDTQYF	TGTGCCAGCAGTTTATGGGGAAGCGGACTAGTCCCAGATACGCAGTATTTT	TRBD2	few	TRBV27	TRBJ2-3
CASRLGTGVSPLHF	TGTGCCAGTAGGCTCGGGACAGGGGTCTCACCCCTCCACTTT	TRBD1	few	TRBV19	TRBJ1-6
CASSLVLATDTQYF	TGTGCCAGCAGCTTAGTGCTAGCGACAGATACGCAGTATTTT	.	.	TRBV7-2	TRBJ2-3
CASSFYRGPEQYF	TGCGCCAGCAGCTTCTACAGGGGTCCCGAGCAGTACTTC	TRBD1	.	TRBV5-1	TRBJ2-7
CASSLTAKETQYF	TGTGCCAGCAGCTTAACTGCTAAAGAGACCCAGTACTTC	.	few	TRBV5-4	TRBJ2-5
CASSSDTLDTQYF	TGCGCCAGCAGCTCGGACACCCTAGATACGCAGTATTTT	.	.	TRBV5-1	TRBJ2-3
CASSDRTSAETQYF	TGTGCCAGCAGTGATCGGACTAGCGCAGAGACCCAGTACTTC	TRBD2	.	TRBV2	TRBJ2-5
CASSRNRGWDTDTQYF	TGCGCCAGCAGCAGAAACAGGGGTTGGGACACAGATACGCAGTATTTT	TRBD1	few	TRBV5-1	TRBJ2-3
CAGGEGEKLFF	TGTGCCGGAGGGGAGGGCGAAAAACTGTTTTTT	.	.	TRBV30	TRBJ1-4